Listed below are T cell receptor beta chains from one sample, sequenced in a study of CXCR3-negative and CXCR3-positive naive CD8 T cells. TCRdb re-called the 5' RACE reads and gives one entry per CDR3 protein, without DNA. The ten top clones account for about a quarter, within a sample of over 55,000 distinct CDR3 sequences. Sample: memory CD8+ T cells from blood. The receptor set was obtained from a human donor in good health. Some clones in this sample may be carry-over from other donors' samples. Each CDR3 is given with its conserved first and last residue.

V: TRBV30
J: TRBJ2-1
CDR3: CACLGLAGGQEFF

V: TRBV7-2
J: TRBJ2-7
CDR3: CASSLAGTDYEQYF

V: TRBV2
J: TRBJ1-1
CDR3: CASSEAQGQGPDTEAFF

V: TRBV20-1
J: TRBJ1-1
CDR3: CSARGQGTEAFF

V: TRBV7-3
J: TRBJ2-1
CDR3: CASSLIGYGNEQFF

V: TRBV29-1
J: TRBJ2-2
CDR3: CSVVDPNTGELFF

V: TRBV7-2
J: TRBJ1-1
CDR3: CASSSSFREAFF

V: TRBV28
J: TRBJ2-3
CDR3: CASSLTLADTQYF

V: TRBV6-2/TRBV6-3
J: TRBJ2-7
CDR3: CASRALAGGYEQYF

V: TRBV28
J: TRBJ2-7
CDR3: CASSLNIYEQYF

V: TRBV7-6
J: TRBJ2-1
CDR3: CASSSSSPNEQFF

V: TRBV20-1
J: TRBJ2-7
CDR3: CSARDLDRVDHEQYF

V: TRBV7-9
J: TRBJ1-5
CDR3: CASSSSFDRNQPQHF

V: TRBV20-1
J: TRBJ2-7
CDR3: CSANGGGGVEMVEQYF

V: TRBV12-3/TRBV12-4
J: TRBJ1-4
CDR3: CASSLRWGQGNEKLFF

V: TRBV5-1
J: TRBJ1-1
CDR3: CASSPVSQNTEAFF

V: TRBV20-1
J: TRBJ2-5
CDR3: CSARPGGSQETQYF

V: TRBV7-6
J: TRBJ2-3
CDR3: CASSHDAGGDTQYF

V: TRBV3-1
J: TRBJ1-1
CDR3: CASSQDTGEAFF

V: TRBV7-2
J: TRBJ2-7
CDR3: CASSSSDVGSASYEQYF

V: TRBV7-6
J: TRBJ2-2
CDR3: CASSSITASGGTGELFF

V: TRBV5-6
J: TRBJ2-1
CDR3: CASSYPGLAGGRNEQFF

V: TRBV29-1
J: TRBJ2-7
CDR3: CSVGQGDYEQYF

V: TRBV28
J: TRBJ1-6
CDR3: CASSQQGMNNSPLHF

V: TRBV29-1
J: TRBJ2-7
CDR3: CSVEEVTGGEQYF

V: TRBV5-1
J: TRBJ1-1
CDR3: CASSLKGGTEAFF

V: TRBV6-1
J: TRBJ2-7
CDR3: CASSAHRRDYEQYF

V: TRBV7-9
J: TRBJ1-2
CDR3: CASSFGVANYGYTF

V: TRBV13
J: TRBJ2-7
CDR3: CASSLAYYEQYF

V: TRBV5-1
J: TRBJ1-6
CDR3: CASSFSSSYNSPLHF

V: TRBV7-2
J: TRBJ1-5
CDR3: CASSLWYDSNQPQHF

V: TRBV4-3
J: TRBJ2-1
CDR3: CASSQDYYVRPLNYNEQFF

V: TRBV7-9
J: TRBJ2-1
CDR3: CASSAPDEQFF

V: TRBV5-1
J: TRBJ2-7
CDR3: CASSSGKGREIYEQYF

V: TRBV7-2
J: TRBJ2-3
CDR3: CASSLWLRVRSTDTQYF

V: TRBV18
J: TRBJ2-3
CDR3: CASSRGSTDTQYF

V: TRBV20-1
J: TRBJ1-1
CDR3: CSASWEMNTEAFF